A single sample gave rise to the 30 T cell receptor beta chains below, sequenced in a study of T cell responses to AZD1222 COVID-19 vaccine. Sequenced by immunoSEQ multiplex PCR; TCRdb stores in-frame clones only, minus some. The data show approximately 93,000 clones, approximately 90% seen once. This specimen was peripheral blood, taken 28 days after the second AZD1222 dose. The receptors were sampled from an adult who received the AZD1222 COVID-19 vaccine.

J is TRBJ1-3 and V is TRBV5-1; D ambiguous. From germline, CDR1 is SGHRS and CDR2 YFSETQ. This CDR3 region has 16 residues. Trimming took 1 base from V and 0 from J, leaving 11 bases between them. CDR3 amino acids: CASSLPGPSSGNTIYF. The CDR3 DNA is TGCGCCAGCAGCTTGCCAGGACCGAGCTCTGGAAACACCATATATTTT.

The rearrangement uses TRBV5-5 and TRBJ1-1; 8 bases match TRBD1. The CDR3 length is 13 residues. The V gene's germline CDR1 is SGHKS and CDR2 YYEKEE (reference sequence). The ends lost 5 bases at V and 5 bases at J; junction bases unmatched: 5. CDR3 sequence (DNA): TGTGCCAGCAGTTTCACAGGGGGAACTGAAGCTTTCTTT. Translated: CASSFTGGTEAFF.

This chain joins TRBV6-2 or TRBV6-3 and TRBJ2-5, with a tentative D call TRBD1 (6 bases). The V end lost 2 bases, the J end lost 5 bases, and 9 bases lay between the germline ends. Germline loops: CDR1 MNHEY, CDR2 SVGEGT. This CDR3 is 13 amino acids long. The CDR3 reads CASSYRGGETQYF. The CDR3 nucleotides read TGTGCCAGCAGTTACCGAGGGGGTGAGACCCAGTACTTC.

V usage is TRBV23-1 and J usage is TRBJ1-5, with a tentative D call TRBD1 (6 bases). TRBV23-1 is recorded as an ORF, its role being uncertain. Trimming stripped 7 bases from V and 3 bases from J, with 19 bases between. The CDR3 sequence is 16 residues long. As DNA, the CDR3 is TGCGCCAGCATCACGCAGGGGCAAATCGCCAATCAGCCCCAGCATTTT. As protein: CASITQGQIANQPQHF.

This chain uses TRBV12-3 or TRBV12-4 with TRBJ1-6; D perhaps matches TRBD1 (6 bases). This CDR3 has 13 amino acids. V was shortened by 5 bases and J by 9 bases, with 11 bases between the two germline ends. The CDR3 DNA follows: TGTGCCAGCAGTACACAGGGTCTTTCACCCCTCCACTTT. Encoded protein: CASSTQGLSPLHF.

The chain has TRBV10-1 and TRBJ2-4; D call uncertain. The CDR3 sequence is 16 residues long. The V end was cut by 3 bases, the J end by 0 bases, with 12 bases between. Germline values: CDR1 WNHNN, CDR2 SYGVQD (reference sequence). The CDR3 nucleotides read TGCGCCAGCAGTGACTCGCTAAAGCTAGCCAAAAACATTCAGTACTTC. Its translation: CASSDSLKLAKNIQYF.

The genes are TRBV19 and TRBJ1-5; 8 bases agree with TRBD1. The germline V gene encodes CDR1 LNHDA and CDR2 SQIVND (reference sequence). The CDR3 runs 16 residues. V shed 4 bases, J shed 3 bases, and the junction held 8 bases outside the gene matches. This CDR3 is CASSKGTGVFNQPQHF. In DNA, the CDR3 is TGTGCCAGTAGTAAAGGGACAGGCGTTTTCAATCAGCCCCAGCATTTT.

This chain connects TRBV18 to TRBJ2-7; tentatively, D is TRBD2 (5 bases). Germline V CDR1 and CDR2: KGHSH, LQKENI. V was clipped by 0 bases and J by 4 bases, with 16 bases between them. CDR3 length equals 16 residues. The CDR3: CASSPPFKRSIYEQYF. DNA of the CDR3: TGTGCCAGCTCACCACCGTTCAAGCGGAGTATTTACGAGCAGTACTTC.

This sequence joins TRBV19 and TRBJ2-2; D might be TRBD2 (5 bases). Germline CDR1 and CDR2: LNHDA and SQIVND (reference sequence). V was shortened by 10 bases and J by 5 bases, with 11 bases between the two germline ends. CDR3 length: 12 residues. Here the CDR3 reads CATDTGTGELFF. The CDR3 DNA follows: TGTGCCACCGACACGGGAACCGGGGAGCTGTTTTTT.

The genes are TRBV2 and TRBJ2-3; no definite D call. Germline lookup yields CDR1 SNHLY and CDR2 FYNNEI. This CDR3 spans 13 amino acids. The V gene lost 7 bases and the J gene lost 2 bases, with 10 bases spanning the gap. The chain's CDR3 is CASKVRVTDTQYF. The CDR3 nucleotides read TGTGCCAGCAAAGTCAGAGTCACAGATACGCAGTATTTT.

The sample holds one count of this clone. This rearrangement joins TRBV3-1 (or the pseudogene TRBV3-2) to TRBJ2-1; D may be TRBD1 or TRBD2 (5 bases each). The CDR3 runs 14 residues. The ends were cut back, 1 base at V and 10 bases at J, with 14 bases in the middle. Germline lookup yields CDR1 LGHDT and CDR2 YNNKEL (reference sequence). The DNA for the CDR3 is TGTGCCAGCAGCCAAGGAGGGGAATTGGGGGAGCAGTTCTTC. It translates to CASSQGGELGEQFF.

This rearrangement joins TRBV11-2 to TRBJ1-3; D not certain. CDR1 is SGHAT, CDR2 FQNNGV, per germline. The V end was cut by 4 bases, the J end by 6 bases, with 7 bases between. This CDR3 is 12 amino acids long. The CDR3 sequence: CASSSNENTIYF. The DNA of the CDR3 is TGTGCCAGCAGCTCAAACGAAAACACCATATATTTT. The whole variable domain, remainder taken from reference TRBV11-2 and TRBJ1-3, is EAGVAQSPRYKIIEKRQSVAFWCNPISGHATLYWYQQILGQGPKLLIQFQNNGVVDDSQLPKDRFSAERLKGVDSTLKIQPAKLEDSAVYLCASSSNENTIYFGEGSWLTVV.

The chain recombines TRBV11-2 with TRBJ2-5; D is unclear. Germline lookup yields CDR1 SGHAT and CDR2 FQNNGV. The V end was cut by 5 bases, the J end by 2 bases, with 15 bases between. CDR3 size: 15 residues. Written as DNA, the CDR3 is TGTGCCAGCAGCCTAAGCCCCCATGGGCAAGAGACCCAGTACTTC. It encodes CASSLSPHGQETQYF.

This clone was seen only once. The rearrangement links TRBV6-2 or TRBV6-3 to TRBJ1-4; no firm D call. V lost 2 bases, J lost 9 bases, and 13 bases lay in between. CDR3 length equals 14 residues. Germline V gives CDR1 MNHEY, CDR2 SVGEGT. The CDR3 DNA sequence: TGTGCCAGCAGTTACCCGGGAGGCGTGAAAAAACTGTTTTTT. It codes for CASSYPGGVKKLFF.

V usage is TRBV6-5 and J usage is TRBJ2-3, with 8 bases that match TRBD2. Looked up from germline, CDR1 is MNHEY and CDR2 is SVGAGI. V lost 8 bases and J lost 0; bases outside the gene matches: 4. This CDR3 is built from 14 residues. For the CDR3, the DNA is TGTGCCAGCCCATTAGCGGGAAGCACAGATACGCAGTATTTT. Encoded protein: CASPLAGSTDTQYF.

This chain links TRBV19 with TRBJ2-2, with unresolved D. Trimming took off 5 bases at V and 0 bases at J, with 7 bases between the two ends. The CDR3 is 14 amino acids. In germline, CDR1 is LNHDA, CDR2 SQIVND (reference sequence). CDR3 protein: CASSARTNTGELFF. The CDR3 DNA reads as TGTGCCAGTAGTGCCCGGACGAACACCGGGGAGCTGTTTTTT.

The rearrangement uses TRBV6-1 and TRBJ2-3; 10 bases match TRBD1. Losses at the gene ends were 3 bases for V and 6 bases for J; bases not matched to a gene: 9. Germline CDR1 is MNHNS and CDR2 is SASEGT. There are 16 residues in the CDR3. CDR3 DNA sequence: TGTGCCAGCAGTGAGTTTGGGGGACAGGGGACGGATACGCAGTATTTT. Translated, it gives CASSEFGGQGTDTQYF.

The CDR3, as DNA: TGTGCCAGCAGCCACACCGGACTAGCGGGGGGACCGAACACCGGGGAGCTGTTTTTT. It codes for CASSHTGLAGGPNTGELFF. The V and J genes are TRBV2 and TRBJ2-2; 14 nucleotides align to TRBD2. The CDR3 covers 19 residues. J lost 0 bases, V lost 6 bases, and 9 bases had no gene match. The V gene's germline CDR1 is SNHLY and CDR2 FYNNEI.

The chain joins TRBV6-5 to TRBJ2-5; 11 bases align to TRBD1. CDR1 is MNHEY and CDR2 is SVGAGI in the germline V gene. The CDR3 is 12 residues long. The V segment lost 10 bases and the J segment 4 bases; nucleotides outside the gene matches: 2. The CDR3 is CATGTGGETQYF. CDR3 bases: TGTGCCACCGGGACAGGGGGAGAGACCCAGTACTTC.

The rearrangement joins TRBV6-6 to TRBJ1-2; tentatively, D is TRBD1 (5 bases). In germline, CDR1 is MNHNY, CDR2 SVGAGI (reference sequence). The CDR3 consists of 13 residues. V lost 4 bases to trimming and J lost 3 bases, with 9 bases between them. Written as DNA, the CDR3 is TGTGCCAGCAGTTGGCAGGGCGACTATGGCTACACCTTC. Its protein product is CASSWQGDYGYTF.

This clone was detected once. V is TRBV27 and J is TRBJ2-7, with D perhaps matching TRBD1 (8 bases). This CDR3 is 14 amino acids long. The V end was cut by 8 bases, the J end by 2 bases, with 16 bases between. Germline assignment: CDR1 MNHEY and CDR2 SMNVEV (reference sequence). The CDR3 nucleotides are TGTGCCAGCCGGAACAGGGGGGGCCCCTACGAGCAGTACTTC. The encoded protein is CASRNRGGPYEQYF.

V and J are TRBV27 and TRBJ1-2; maybe TRBD1 (6 bases). Germline V gives CDR1 MNHEY, CDR2 SMNVEV (reference sequence). CDR3 length equals 13 residues. V was pared by 9 bases and J by 0 bases, with 11 bases between. Here the CDR3 reads CASGQQTNYGYTF. CDR3 in DNA: TGTGCCAGTGGACAGCAAACTAACTATGGCTACACCTTC.

This clone was seen only once. V is TRBV18 and J is TRBJ1-1; tentative D call: TRBD1 (6 bases). The germline V gene has CDR1 KGHSH and CDR2 LQKENI. The V end was cut by 5 bases, the J end by 7 bases, with 14 bases between. CDR3 size: 13 residues. The CDR3 nucleotides read TGTGCCAGCTCAACCGGGACAACCGTTGAAGCTTTCTTT. It translates to CASSTGTTVEAFF.

This chain connects TRBV5-6 to TRBJ1-4; D gene ambiguous. The germline V and J ends were trimmed by 3 bases and 5 bases, with 8 bases remaining between them. The CDR3 consists of 13 residues. Germline V lookup: CDR1 SGHDT, CDR2 YYEEEE. The CDR3 coding sequence is TGTGCCAGCAGCTCAGAACGGAATGAAAAACTGTTTTTT. Its protein is CASSSERNEKLFF. The whole variable domain, remainder taken from reference TRBV5-6 and TRBJ1-4, is DAGVTQSPTHLIKTRGQQVTLRCSPKSGHDTVSWYQQALGQGPQFIFQYYEEEERQRGNFPDRFSGHQFPNYSSELNVNALLLGDSALYLCASSSERNEKLFFGSGTQLSVL.

This clone came up a few times. This chain uses TRBV11-3 with TRBJ2-7; TRBD2 agrees at 9 bases. Per the germline V gene, CDR1 is SGHNT and CDR2 is YENEEA. Losses at the gene ends were 1 base for V and 5 bases for J; bases not matched to a gene: 6. CDR3 size: 15 residues. As DNA, the CDR3 is TGTGCCAGCAGCTTAGCTTGCGGGGGGGCCCACGAGCAGTACGTC. It is translated as CASSLACGGAHEQYV.

The chain uses TRBV5-1 and TRBJ2-3; 9 bases line up with TRBD1. The CDR3 extends over 12 amino acids. V gave up 3 bases and J gave up 8 bases; unmatched junction bases: 1. CDR1 and CDR2 from the germline V gene are SGHRS and YFSETQ. The CDR3 protein is CASSSGQGTQYF. DNA of the CDR3: TGCGCCAGCAGCTCGGGACAGGGTACGCAGTATTTT.

The V and J genes are TRBV5-1 and TRBJ1-4; D gene uncertain. The CDR3 is made up of 15 amino acids. Germline V gene lookup returns CDR1 SGHRS and CDR2 YFSETQ. V shed 2 bases and J shed 0 bases, with 8 bases lying between them. The CDR3 here is CASSFQDSTNEKLFF. The CDR3 bases are TGCGCCAGCAGCTTTCAGGACTCAACTAATGAAAAACTGTTTTTT.

The rearrangement uses TRBV18 and TRBJ2-2; no clear D gene. The V end was cut by 3 bases, the J end by 0 bases, with 11 bases between. The length of the CDR3 is 16 residues. CDR1 and CDR2 (germline): KGHSH, LQKENI. Written as DNA, the CDR3 is TGTGCCAGCTCACCGGGCACGTTCGCGAACACCGGGGAGCTGTTTTTT. Encoded protein: CASSPGTFANTGELFF. Drawing the rest from reference TRBV18 and TRBJ2-2, the complete variable domain is NAGVMQNPRHLVRRRGQEARLRCSPMKGHSHVYWYRQLPEEGLKFMVYLQKENIIDESGMPKERFSAEFPKEGPSILRIQQVVRGDSAAYFCASSPGTFANTGELFFGEGSRLTVL.

This clone was observed a single time. The V gene is TRBV19, the J gene TRBJ2-3; the match to TRBD2 covers 7 bases. From germline, CDR1 is LNHDA and CDR2 SQIVND (reference sequence). This CDR3 contains 16 residues. The trim removed 5 bases at V and 0 bases at J, leaving 8 bases unmatched. CDR3 sequence (DNA): TGTGCCAGTAGTTTCCCGAGCGGGACTAGCACAGATACGCAGTATTTT. Its translation is CASSFPSGTSTDTQYF.

The J gene is TRBJ1-1, the V gene TRBV7-9; 7 bases line up with TRBD1. From germline, CDR1 is SEHNR and CDR2 FQNEAQ (reference sequence). This CDR3 spans 15 amino acids. With V trimmed by 1 base and J by 7 bases, 9 bases remained unmatched. CDR3 region: CASSLGGPGTDEAFF. CDR3 DNA sequence: TGTGCCAGCAGCTTAGGGGGACCCGGGACAGATGAAGCTTTCTTT.